The T cell receptor beta chain described here comes from a study of blood T cell repertoires in COVID-19. Sequencing was performed with immunoSEQ multiplex PCR; in TCRdb, only in-frame clones are kept and a portion is missing. In the table there are around 110,000 clones, around 83% of which are singletons. This CDR3 is built from 11 residues. Trimming shortened V by 8 bases and J by 7 bases, and 12 bases separated the two germline ends. Germline values: CDR1 LGHDT, CDR2 YNNKEL (reference sequence). There are a few counts of this clone. The TCR comes from a man aged 35 to 55 with acute or convalescent COVID-19. The rearrangement links TRBV3-1 (or the pseudogene TRBV3-2) to TRBJ2-7; D might be TRBD2 (5 bases). Sequenced material: peripheral blood. The CDR3 loop reads CASEGLREQYF. The CDR3 nucleotides read TGTGCCAGCGAGGGCCTTAGAGAGCAGTACTTC.